The next 11 T cell receptor beta chains were all read from a single sample in a study of glioma-infiltrating T cells. Amplification of TCR alpha and beta CDR3 regions from RNA used iRepertoire nested multiplex PCR. MiXCR, run by TCRdb on the multiplex PCR reads, gives a single entry per CDR3 protein. Seen here are 90,000 to 110,000 distinct CDR3 sequences, less than 30% observed once, and the top ten hold roughly 30%. Sequencing was done on a sample of glioma tissue, nonneoplastic brain tissue, or PBMCs (not recorded which). The receptors originated from a human donor with low-grade glioma or glioblastoma, undergoing nonglioma brain surgery, or in good health (not recorded which).

This clonotype was observed at least ten times. The genes are TRBV18 and TRBJ2-1; 7 bases fit TRBD2. The germline CDR1 and CDR2 sequences are KGHSH and LQKENI. CDR3 length: 15 residues. Germline trimming cut 3 bases from V and 5 bases from J; bases unmatched to any gene: 7. DNA for the CDR3: TGTGCCAGCTCACCCCTGAGCGGGACTGACAATGAGCAGTTCTTC. Its protein is CASSPLSGTDNEQFF.

This clonotype was recorded a few times. This chain connects TRBV29-1 to TRBJ1-2; the D is unclear. CDR3 length: 13 amino acids. Germline CDR1 is SQVTM and CDR2 is ANQGSEA. V was clipped by 4 bases and J by 4 bases, with 13 bases between them. This CDR3 is CSVATSDGYGYTF. The CDR3 DNA sequence: TGCAGCGTTGCGACGTCAGATGGCTATGGCTACACCTTC.

This clonotype was recorded many times. The rearrangement joins TRBV20-1 to TRBJ1-1; the match to TRBD1 covers 10 bases. Looked up from germline, CDR1 is DFQATT and CDR2 is SNEGSKA (reference sequence). V shed 6 bases, J shed 2 bases, and the junction held 12 bases outside the gene matches. The CDR3 sequence is 16 residues long. This chain's CDR3 is CSAPKPGQGINTEAFF. For the CDR3, the DNA is TGCAGTGCCCCTAAACCGGGACAGGGGATAAACACTGAAGCTTTCTTT.

This clonotype was observed a few times. The chain combines TRBV7-3 with TRBJ2-3, with 7 bases that match TRBD2. The ends lost 3 bases at V and 4 bases at J; junction bases unmatched: 10. This CDR3 contains 16 residues. CDR1 SGHTA and CDR2 FQGTGA come from the germline V gene. In nucleotides, the CDR3 is TGTGCCAGCAGCTTTCTAGGACTAGGTGGGGCAGATACGCAGTATTTT. Its translation is CASSFLGLGGADTQYF.

This clonotype was counted at least ten times. The gene calls are TRBV6-2 or TRBV6-3 and TRBJ1-2; D gene ambiguous. V dropped 0 bases and J dropped 1 base, with 6 bases sitting between them. Germline assignment: CDR1 MNHEY and CDR2 SVGEGT. The CDR3 covers 14 residues. CDR3 nucleotide sequence: TGTGCCAGCAGTTACTCCCAGCTTAACTATGGCTACACCTTC. The encoded protein is CASSYSQLNYGYTF.

At least ten counts were recorded for this clonotype. The DNA for the CDR3 is TGCAGCGTTGAGGGGGGACCTTTCCTCTACGAGCAGTACTTC. Amino acids: CSVEGGPFLYEQYF. The rearrangement joins TRBV29-1 to TRBJ2-7; perhaps TRBD2 as D (6 bases). The CDR3 is made up of 14 amino acids. V dropped 3 bases and J dropped 3 bases, with 15 bases sitting between them. Germline CDR1 SQVTM, CDR2 ANQGSEA.

This clonotype was seen at least ten times. The rearrangement uses TRBV7-9 and TRBJ1-3; D may be TRBD1 (5 bases). Trimming took off 3 bases at V and 4 bases at J, with 10 bases between the two ends. CDR1 is SEHNR, CDR2 FQNEAQ, per germline (reference sequence). The CDR3 extends over 14 amino acids. The CDR3: CASSLMGRGNTIYF. CDR3 DNA sequence: TGTGCCAGCAGCTTGATGGGGCGGGGAAACACCATATATTTT.

This clonotype occurred many times. The genes are TRBV6-6 and TRBJ2-5; D assignment may be TRBD1 or TRBD2 (6 bases each). The CDR3 has 17 residues. The ends were cut back, 0 bases at V and 6 bases at J, with 20 bases in the middle. Germline CDR1 MNHNY, CDR2 SVGAGI (reference sequence). The CDR3 bases are TGTGCCAGCAGTTACTCTTCCGCCGGGGGCACAAGAAAGACCCAGTACTTC. It specifies CASSYSSAGGTRKTQYF.

The chain combines TRBV11-3 with TRBJ1-2; D unclear. V lost 3 bases, J lost 3 bases, and 8 bases lay in between. This CDR3 is 13 amino acids long. CDR1 and CDR2 (germline): SGHNT, YENEEA. The CDR3 loop reads CASSLGTDYGYTF. CDR3 nucleotide sequence: TGTGCCAGCAGCTTGGGCACAGACTATGGCTACACCTTC.

This clonotype has at least ten counts. The genes are TRBV4-1 and TRBJ2-5; D gene ambiguous. Germline CDR1 is MGHRA and CDR2 is YSYEKL. Trimming removed 3 bases from V and 8 bases from J, with 13 bases in between. There are 13 residues in the CDR3. The CDR3 is CASSQTVAGTQYF. Here the CDR3 DNA reads TGCGCCAGCAGCCAGACGGTCGCAGGAACCCAGTACTTC.

To note about this clonotype: This may arise from a read error, as a much more abundant clone is one base away. The V call is TRBV29-1, the J call TRBJ2-1; TRBD2 agrees at 10 bases. This CDR3 contains 13 residues. Germline CDR1 and CDR2: SQVTM and ANQGSEA. DNA for the CDR3: TGCAGCGCTCTAGCGGGAGCTCAAAATGAGAAGTTCTTC. This codes for CSALAGAQNEKFF.